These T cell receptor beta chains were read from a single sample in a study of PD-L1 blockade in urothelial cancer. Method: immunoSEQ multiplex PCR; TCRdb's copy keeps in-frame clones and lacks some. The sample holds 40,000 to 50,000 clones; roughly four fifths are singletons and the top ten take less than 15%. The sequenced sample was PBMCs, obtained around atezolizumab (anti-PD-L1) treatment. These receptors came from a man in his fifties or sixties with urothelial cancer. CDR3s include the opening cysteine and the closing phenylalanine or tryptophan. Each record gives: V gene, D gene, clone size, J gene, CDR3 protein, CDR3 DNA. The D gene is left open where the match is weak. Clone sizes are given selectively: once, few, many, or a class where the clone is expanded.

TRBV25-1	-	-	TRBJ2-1	CASSELEGGEQFF	TGTGCCAGCAGTGAGTTGGAGGGTGGTGAGCAGTTCTTC
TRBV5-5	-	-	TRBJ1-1	CASSPPGVSWAAFF	TGTGCCAGCAGCCCACCCGGGGTCTCCTGGGCAGCTTTCTTT
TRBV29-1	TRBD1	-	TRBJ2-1	CSVADRGSSYNEQFF	TGCAGCGTAGCGGACAGGGGGAGCTCCTACAATGAGCAGTTCTTC
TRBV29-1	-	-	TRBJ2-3	CSVERRSRGTDTQYF	TGCAGCGTTGAGAGGAGGTCGCGGGGCACAGATACGCAGTATTTT
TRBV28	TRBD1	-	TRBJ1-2	CASRGQEHYGYTF	TGTGCCAGCAGGGGACAGGAGCACTATGGCTACACCTTC
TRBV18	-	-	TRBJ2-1	CASSLAGWSRGNEQFF	TGTGCCAGCTCCCTTGCAGGGTGGTCGAGAGGTAATGAGCAGTTCTTC
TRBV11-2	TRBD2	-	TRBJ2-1	CASTRLAGGNEQFF	TGTGCCAGCACCCGCCTAGCGGGAGGTAATGAGCAGTTCTTC
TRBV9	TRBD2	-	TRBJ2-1	CASSVEGRLAKDEQFF	TGTGCCAGCAGCGTAGAGGGGCGACTAGCGAAAGACGAGCAGTTCTTC
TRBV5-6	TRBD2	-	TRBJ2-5	CASSLGLAGAEETQYF	TGTGCCAGCAGCTTGGGACTAGCGGGAGCGGAAGAGACCCAGTACTTC
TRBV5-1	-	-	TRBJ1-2	CASSLEVSRGEGYTF	TGCGCCAGCAGCTTGGAGGTTTCTAGGGGCGAAGGCTACACCTTC
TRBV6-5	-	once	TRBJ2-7	CASKVRTGLSYEQYF	TGTGCCAGCAAGGTACGAACAGGGCTTTCCTACGAGCAGTACTTC
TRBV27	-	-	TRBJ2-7	CASSSTGYSYEQYF	TGTGCCAGCAGTTCGACAGGTTACTCCTACGAGCAGTACTTC
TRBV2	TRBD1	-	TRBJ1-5	CASMGTASPQPQHF	TGTGCCAGCATGGGGACAGCGTCCCCTCAGCCCCAGCATTTT
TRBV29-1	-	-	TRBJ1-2	CSVEEPSEGGSGYTF	TGCAGCGTTGAAGAACCTTCAGAGGGGGGGAGTGGCTACACCTTC
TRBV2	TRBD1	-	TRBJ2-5	CASSGGTGGHNGYF	TGTGCCAGCAGTGGGGGTACAGGGGGACACAATGGGTACTTC
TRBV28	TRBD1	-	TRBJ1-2	CASSSGQGNYGYTF	TGTGCCAGCAGTTCGGGACAGGGCAACTATGGCTACACCTTC
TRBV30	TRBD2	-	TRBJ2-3	CAWSTQLAGGGDTQYF	TGTGCCTGGAGTACCCAACTAGCGGGAGGGGGTGATACGCAGTATTTT
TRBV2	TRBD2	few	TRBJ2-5	CASRAAGDETQYF	TGTGCCAGCAGGGCGGCGGGAGATGAGACCCAGTACTTC
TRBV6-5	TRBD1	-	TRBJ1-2	CASSIGQGWGYTF	TGTGCCAGCAGTATCGGACAGGGTTGGGGCTACACCTTC
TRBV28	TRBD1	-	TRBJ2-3	CASSRRQGSQYF	TGTGCCAGCAGTCGACGACAGGGGTCGCAGTATTTT
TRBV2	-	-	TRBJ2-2	CASISQGGGELFF	TGTGCCAGCATCTCCCAAGGGGGCGGGGAGCTGTTTTTT
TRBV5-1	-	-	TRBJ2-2	CASSLLRGNTGELFF	TGCGCCAGCAGCTTGCTGCGGGGAAACACCGGGGAGCTGTTTTTT
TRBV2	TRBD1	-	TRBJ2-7	CASSSRDREMDEQYF	TGTGCCAGCAGTTCCCGGGACAGGGAGATGGACGAGCAGTACTTC
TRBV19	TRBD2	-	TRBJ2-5	CASSIYLSGSETQYF	TGTGCCAGTAGTATATACCTTAGCGGGAGCGAGACCCAGTACTTC
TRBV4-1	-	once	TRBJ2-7	CASSQSTVYEQYF	TGCGCCAGCAGCCAAAGCACCGTCTACGAGCAGTACTTC
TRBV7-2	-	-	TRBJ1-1	CASSLVDTRYTEAFF	TGTGCCAGCAGCTTAGTTGACACTCGGTACACTGAAGCTTTCTTT
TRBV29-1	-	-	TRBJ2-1	CSSGGTSGSNEQFF	TGCAGCTCTGGGGGGACCTCGGGATCCAATGAGCAGTTCTTC
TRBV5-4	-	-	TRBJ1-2	CASSTGTSNYGYTF	TGTGCCAGCAGCACCGGGACTTCTAACTATGGCTACACCTTC
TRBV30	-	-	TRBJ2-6	CAWSVLRTANGANVLTF	TGTGCCTGGAGTGTACTGAGGACTGCCAACGGGGCCAACGTCCTGACTTTC
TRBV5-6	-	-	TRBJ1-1	CASSPPEGGRVAFF	TGTGCCAGCAGCCCCCCGGAGGGAGGGCGCGTAGCTTTCTTT
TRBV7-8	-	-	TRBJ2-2	CASSPLWGGTGELFF	TGTGCCAGCAGCCCCCTTTGGGGCGGCACCGGGGAGCTGTTTTTT
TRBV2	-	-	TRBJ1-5	CASSEWGGGNQPQHF	TGTGCCAGCAGTGAGTGGGGGGGCGGGAATCAGCCCCAGCATTTT
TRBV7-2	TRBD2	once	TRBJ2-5	CASSSLPGLEETQYF	TGTGCCAGCAGCTCTTTACCGGGACTAGAAGAGACCCAGTACTTC
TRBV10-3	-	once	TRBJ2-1	CAISQRGTKHNEQFF	TGTGCCATCAGCCAAAGGGGGACGAAACACAATGAGCAGTTCTTC
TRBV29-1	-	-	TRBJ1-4	CSVSGGIATNEKLFF	TGCAGCGTTTCGGGAGGGATTGCAACTAATGAAAAACTGTTTTTT
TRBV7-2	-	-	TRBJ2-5	CASSFPGETQYF	TGTGCCAGCAGCTTCCCCGGGGAGACCCAGTACTTC
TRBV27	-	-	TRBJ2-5	CASSWEQGSAQYF	TGTGCCAGCAGTTGGGAGCAGGGGTCGGCCCAGTACTTC
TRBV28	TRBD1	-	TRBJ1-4	CASSLSGTGGEKLFF	TGTGCCAGCAGTTTATCCGGGACAGGGGGTGAAAAACTGTTTTTT
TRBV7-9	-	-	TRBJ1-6	CASSLRGWGTGTNSPLHF	TGTGCCAGCAGCTTAAGGGGGTGGGGAACAGGGACCAATTCACCCCTCCACTTT
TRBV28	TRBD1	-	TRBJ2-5	CASSLRTGGIQETQYF	TGTGCCAGCAGTCTCCGGACAGGGGGGATACAAGAGACCCAGTACTTC
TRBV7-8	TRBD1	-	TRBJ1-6	CASSQTRQGYNSPLHF	TGTGCCAGCAGCCAAACCCGACAGGGGTATAATTCACCCCTCCACTTT
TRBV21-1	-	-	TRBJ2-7	CASTRLRRPGTSDYEQYF	TGTGCCAGCACCCGTCTGCGCAGACCCGGGACTAGCGACTACGAGCAGTACTTC
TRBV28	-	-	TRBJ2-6	CASDESSGANVLTF	TGTGCCAGCGATGAGAGCTCTGGGGCCAACGTCCTGACTTTC
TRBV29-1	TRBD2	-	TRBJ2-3	CSVEGGFQGADTQYF	TGCAGCGTTGAGGGGGGGTTTCAGGGCGCAGATACGCAGTATTTT
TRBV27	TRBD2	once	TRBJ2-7	CASSYASGSSYEQYF	TGTGCCAGCAGTTACGCTAGCGGGAGCTCGTACGAGCAGTACTTC